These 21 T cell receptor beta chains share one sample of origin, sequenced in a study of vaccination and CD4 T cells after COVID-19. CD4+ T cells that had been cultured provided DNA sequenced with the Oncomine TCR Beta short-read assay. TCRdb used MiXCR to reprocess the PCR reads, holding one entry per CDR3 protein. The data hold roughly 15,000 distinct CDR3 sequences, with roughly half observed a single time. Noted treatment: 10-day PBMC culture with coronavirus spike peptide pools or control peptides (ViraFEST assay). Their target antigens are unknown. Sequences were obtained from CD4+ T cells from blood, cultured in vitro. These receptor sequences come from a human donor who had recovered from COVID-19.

The DNA of the CDR3 is TGTGCCAGCAGTTTAATGGGCAGCAAACAGACCCAGTACTTC. Its protein is CASSLMGSKQTQYF. The J gene is TRBJ2-5, the V gene TRBV12-3 or TRBV12-4; the D is unclear. V was shortened by 2 bases and J by 6 bases, with 13 bases between the two germline ends. This CDR3 spans 14 amino acids.

DNA of the CDR3: TGTGCCAGCAGCTTAGTACGCCTACAGGGGGCCGGGGAGCTGTTTTTT. It yields the protein CASSLVRLQGAGELFF. This chain connects TRBV7-2 to TRBJ2-2; 8 positions agree with TRBD1. V was clipped by 1 base and J by 6 bases; unmatched bases: 7. Germline V gene sequence: CDR1 SGHTA, CDR2 FQGNSA. CDR3 length: 16 amino acids.

CDR3 coding DNA: TGTGCCAGCAGCGTAGACACATCCCGGGAGACTGAAGCTTTCTTT. Translated: CASSVDTSRETEAFF. The chain joins TRBV9 to TRBJ1-1; D is undetermined. Germline V lookup: CDR1 SGDLS, CDR2 YYNGEE. This CDR3 has 15 residues. The V end lost 0 bases, the J end lost 5 bases, and 14 bases lay between the germline ends. The full variable domain, rest sourced from reference TRBV9 and TRBJ1-1, is DSGVTQTPKHLITATGQRVTLRCSPRSGDLSVYWYQQSLDQGLQFLIQYYNGEERAKGNILERFSAQQFPDLHSELNLSSLELGDSALYFCASSVDTSRETEAFFGQGTRLTVV.

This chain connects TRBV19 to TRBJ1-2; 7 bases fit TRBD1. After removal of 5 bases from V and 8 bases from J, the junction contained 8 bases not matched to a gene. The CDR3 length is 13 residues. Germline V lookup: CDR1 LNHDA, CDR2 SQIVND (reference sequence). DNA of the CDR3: TGTGCCAGTAGTGTGACAGGGTTTGAAGGCTACACCTTC. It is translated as CASSVTGFEGYTF.

As DNA, the CDR3 is TGTGCCAGCAGTTACTCGTCAGCGGGGATCTACGAGCAGTACTTC. Translation: CASSYSSAGIYEQYF. The chain couples TRBV6-5 to TRBJ2-7, with 7 bases lining up with TRBD2. CDR1 MNHEY and CDR2 SVGAGI come from the germline V gene. V lost 0 bases to trimming and J lost 3 bases; unmatched junction nucleotides: 5. CDR3 length equals 15 residues.

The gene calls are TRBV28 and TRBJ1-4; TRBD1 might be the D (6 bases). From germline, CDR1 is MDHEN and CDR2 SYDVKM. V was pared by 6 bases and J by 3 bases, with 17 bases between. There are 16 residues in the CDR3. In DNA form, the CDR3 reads TGTGCCAGCAGCCTAGGGGGGGCGTTAGCTAATGAAAAACTGTTTTTT. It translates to CASSLGGALANEKLFF. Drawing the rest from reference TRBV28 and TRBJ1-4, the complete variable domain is DVKVTQSSRYLVKRTGEKVFLECVQDMDHENMFWYRQDPGLGLRLIYFSYDVKMKEKGDIPEGYSVSREKKERFSLILESASTNQTSMYLCASSLGGALANEKLFFGSGTQLSVL.

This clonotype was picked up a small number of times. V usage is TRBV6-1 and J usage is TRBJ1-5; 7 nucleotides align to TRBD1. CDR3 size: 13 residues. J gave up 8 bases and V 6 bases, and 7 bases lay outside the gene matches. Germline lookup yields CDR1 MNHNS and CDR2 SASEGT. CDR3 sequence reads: CASSPGTVEPQHF. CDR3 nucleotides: TGTGCCAGCAGCCCGGGGACAGTAGAGCCCCAGCATTTT.

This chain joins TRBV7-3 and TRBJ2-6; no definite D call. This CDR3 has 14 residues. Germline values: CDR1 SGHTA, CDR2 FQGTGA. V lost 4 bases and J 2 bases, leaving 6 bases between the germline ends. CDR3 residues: CASSSSAGANVLTF. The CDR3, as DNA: TGTGCCAGCAGCTCTTCCGCTGGGGCCAACGTCCTGACTTTC.

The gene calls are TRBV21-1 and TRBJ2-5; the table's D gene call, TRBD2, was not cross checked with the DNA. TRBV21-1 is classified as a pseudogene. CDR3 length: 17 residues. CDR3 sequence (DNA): TGTGCCAGCAGCCTGGGGACTAGCGGGGAGGACCAAGAGACCCAGTACTTC. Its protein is CASSLGTSGEDQETQYF.

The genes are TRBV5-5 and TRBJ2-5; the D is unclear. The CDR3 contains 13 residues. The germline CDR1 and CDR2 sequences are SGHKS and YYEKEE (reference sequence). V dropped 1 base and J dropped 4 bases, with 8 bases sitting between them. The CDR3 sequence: CASSLSWLETQYF. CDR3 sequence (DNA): TGTGCCAGCAGCTTGTCTTGGTTAGAGACCCAGTACTTC.

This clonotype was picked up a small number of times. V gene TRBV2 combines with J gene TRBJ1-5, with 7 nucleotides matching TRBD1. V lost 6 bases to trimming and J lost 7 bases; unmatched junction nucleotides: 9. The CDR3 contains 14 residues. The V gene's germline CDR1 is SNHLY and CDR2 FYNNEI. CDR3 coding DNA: TGTGCCAGCAGGAGGGGGCAGGGCGCCCAGCCCCAGCATTTT. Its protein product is CASRRGQGAQPQHF.

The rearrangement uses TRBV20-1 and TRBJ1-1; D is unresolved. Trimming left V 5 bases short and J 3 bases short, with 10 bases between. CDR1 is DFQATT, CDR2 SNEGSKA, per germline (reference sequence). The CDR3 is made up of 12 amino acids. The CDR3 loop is CSAWQGDTEAFF. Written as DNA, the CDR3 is TGCAGTGCTTGGCAAGGCGACACTGAAGCTTTCTTT.

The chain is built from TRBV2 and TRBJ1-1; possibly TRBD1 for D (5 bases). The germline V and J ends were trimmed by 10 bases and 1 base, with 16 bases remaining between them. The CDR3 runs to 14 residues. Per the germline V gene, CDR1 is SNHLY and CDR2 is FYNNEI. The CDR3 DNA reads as TGTGCCACAAGATTACAGGTTCAGAACACTGAAGCTTTCTTT. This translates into CATRLQVQNTEAFF.

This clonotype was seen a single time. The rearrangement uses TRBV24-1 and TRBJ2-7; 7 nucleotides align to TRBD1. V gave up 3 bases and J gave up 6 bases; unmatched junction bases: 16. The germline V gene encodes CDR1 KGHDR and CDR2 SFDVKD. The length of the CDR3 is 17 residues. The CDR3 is CATSDRTGLEQEAEQYF. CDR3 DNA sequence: TGTGCCACCAGTGATCGGACAGGCCTTGAACAAGAGGCCGAGCAGTACTTC.

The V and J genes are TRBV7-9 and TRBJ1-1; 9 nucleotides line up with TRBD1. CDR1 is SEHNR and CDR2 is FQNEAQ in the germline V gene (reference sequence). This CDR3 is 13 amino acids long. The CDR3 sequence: CAAGQGMNTEAFF. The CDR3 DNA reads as TGTGCTGCGGGACAGGGAATGAACACTGAAGCTTTCTTT. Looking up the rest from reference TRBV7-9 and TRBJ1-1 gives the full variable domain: DTGVSQNPRHKITKRGQNVTFRCDPISEHNRLYWYRQTLGQGPEFLTYFQNEAQLEKSRLLSDRFSAERPKGSFSTLEIQRTEQGDSAMYLCAAGQGMNTEAFFGQGTRLTVV.

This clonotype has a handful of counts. CDR3 sequence: CASSLIAGAAQAQYF. For the CDR3, the DNA is TGTGCCAGCAGCTTAATAGCGGGGGCAGCGCAGGCCCAGTACTTC. The V gene is TRBV7-2, the J gene TRBJ2-5; TRBD2 agrees at 9 bases. This CDR3 is built from 15 residues. With 2 bases clipped from V and 9 bases from J, the junction kept 10 bases outside the gene matches. CDR1 and CDR2 from the germline V gene are SGHTA and FQGNSA.

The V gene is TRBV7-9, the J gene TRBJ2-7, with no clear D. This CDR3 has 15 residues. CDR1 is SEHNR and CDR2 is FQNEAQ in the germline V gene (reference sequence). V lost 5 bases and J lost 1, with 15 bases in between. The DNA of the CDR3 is TGTGCCAGCAGCCCCCAACGGACGGCATCCTACGAGCAGTACTTC. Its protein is CASSPQRTASYEQYF.

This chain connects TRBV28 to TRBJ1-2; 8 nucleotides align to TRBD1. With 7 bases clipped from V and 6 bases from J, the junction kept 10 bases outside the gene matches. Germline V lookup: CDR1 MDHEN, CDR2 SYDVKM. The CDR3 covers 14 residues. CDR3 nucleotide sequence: TGTGCCAGCATCTCGGGCCAGGGGGCGCATGGCTACACCTTC. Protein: CASISGQGAHGYTF.

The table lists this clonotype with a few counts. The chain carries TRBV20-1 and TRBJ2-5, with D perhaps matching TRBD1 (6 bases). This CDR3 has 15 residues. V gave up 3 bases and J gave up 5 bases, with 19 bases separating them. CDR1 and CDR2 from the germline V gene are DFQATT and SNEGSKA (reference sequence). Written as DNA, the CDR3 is TGCAGTGCTAGCAATCCCCTGGGGGCTGGGGAGACCCAGTACTTC. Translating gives CSASNPLGAGETQYF.

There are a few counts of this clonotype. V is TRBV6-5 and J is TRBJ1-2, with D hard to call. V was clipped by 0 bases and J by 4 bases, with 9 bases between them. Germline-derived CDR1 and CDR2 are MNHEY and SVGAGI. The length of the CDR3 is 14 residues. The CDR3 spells CASSYSSGFYGYTF. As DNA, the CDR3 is TGTGCCAGCAGTTACTCGTCGGGTTTCTATGGCTACACCTTC.

The CDR3 is CASSLLMAGELFF. The CDR3 DNA reads as TGTGCCAGCAGCTTACTTATGGCCGGGGAGCTGTTTTTT. J is TRBJ2-2 and V is TRBV11-2; the D is unclear. V was shortened by 2 bases and J by 6 bases, with 7 bases between the two germline ends. The CDR3 totals 13 residues. Germline CDR1 SGHAT, CDR2 FQNNGV.